This TCR beta chain was captured by sequencing in a study of post-analysis software for immune sequencing data. Overall study: There were relapsing-remitting, secondary progressive and progressive-relapsing multiple sclerosis among the disease courses included. Study findings and constraints: Significantly lower normalized Chao1 diversity was found in patients with multiple sclerosis relative to controls. TRBV segments more frequent in patients than in controls numbered roughly 5 and included TRBV5-6, TRBV5-1 and TRBV20-1.

This CDR3 is 15 amino acids long. With 4 bases removed from V and 1 base from J, the gap between germline ends came to 10 bases. Germline CDR1 reads ENHRY; CDR2 reads SYGVKD. This clonotype was counted only a few times. What it recognizes is unknown. Unique molecular identifiers were built into the TCR beta cDNA libraries. T cells numbering roughly 0.9 to 10 million yielded cDNA molecules that totaled some 500,000. TCRdb used MiXCR to reprocess the PCR reads, holding one entry per CDR3 protein. This table holds approximately 770,000 distinct CDR3 sequences, around 42% found once. The sequenced material came from blood. The chain recombines TRBV10-3 with TRBJ2-2, with D possibly matching TRBD1 (6 bases). This receptor was taken from a girl between 5 and 17 years old with multiple sclerosis. The CDR3 loop reads CAISGPGQNTGELFF. Written as DNA, the CDR3 is TGTGCCATCAGTGGACCGGGACAGAACACCGGGGAGCTGTTTTTT.